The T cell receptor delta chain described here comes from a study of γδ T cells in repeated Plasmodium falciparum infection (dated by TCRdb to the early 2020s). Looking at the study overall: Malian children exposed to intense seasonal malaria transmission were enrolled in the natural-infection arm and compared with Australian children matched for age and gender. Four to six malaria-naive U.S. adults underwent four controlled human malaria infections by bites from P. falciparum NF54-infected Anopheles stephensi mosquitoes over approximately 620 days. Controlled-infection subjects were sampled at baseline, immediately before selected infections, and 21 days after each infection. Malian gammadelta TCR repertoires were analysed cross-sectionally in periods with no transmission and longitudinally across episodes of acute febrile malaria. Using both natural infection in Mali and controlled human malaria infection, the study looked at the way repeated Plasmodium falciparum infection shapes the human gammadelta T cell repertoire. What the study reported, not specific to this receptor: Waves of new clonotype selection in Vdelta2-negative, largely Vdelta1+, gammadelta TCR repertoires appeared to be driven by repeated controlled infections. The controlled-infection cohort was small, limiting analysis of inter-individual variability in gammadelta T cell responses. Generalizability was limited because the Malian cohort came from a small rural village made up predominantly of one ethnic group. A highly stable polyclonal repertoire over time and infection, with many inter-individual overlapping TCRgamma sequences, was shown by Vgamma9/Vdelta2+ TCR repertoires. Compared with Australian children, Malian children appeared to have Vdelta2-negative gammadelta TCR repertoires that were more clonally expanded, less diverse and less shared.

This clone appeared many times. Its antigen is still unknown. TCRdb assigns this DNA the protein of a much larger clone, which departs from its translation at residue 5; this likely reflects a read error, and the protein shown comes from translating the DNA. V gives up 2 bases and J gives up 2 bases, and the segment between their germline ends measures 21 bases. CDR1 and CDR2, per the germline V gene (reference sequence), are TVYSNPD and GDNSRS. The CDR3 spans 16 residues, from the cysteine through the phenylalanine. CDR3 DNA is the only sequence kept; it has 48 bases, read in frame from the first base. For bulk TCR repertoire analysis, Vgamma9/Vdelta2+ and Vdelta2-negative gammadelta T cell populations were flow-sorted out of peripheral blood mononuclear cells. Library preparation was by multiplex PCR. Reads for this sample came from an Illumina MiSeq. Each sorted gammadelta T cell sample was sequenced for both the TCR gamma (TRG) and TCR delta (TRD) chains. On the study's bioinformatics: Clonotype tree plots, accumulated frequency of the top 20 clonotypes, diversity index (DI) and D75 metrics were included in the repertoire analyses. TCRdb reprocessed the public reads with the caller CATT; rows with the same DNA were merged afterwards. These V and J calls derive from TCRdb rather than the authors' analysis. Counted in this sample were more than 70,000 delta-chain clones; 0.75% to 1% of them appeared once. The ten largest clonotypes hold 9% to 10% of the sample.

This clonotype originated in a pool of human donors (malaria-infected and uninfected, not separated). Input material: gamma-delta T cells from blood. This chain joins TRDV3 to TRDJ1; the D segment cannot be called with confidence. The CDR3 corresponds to CAFRPAGWQLTDKLIF. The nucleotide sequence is TGTGCCTTTCGTCCAGCAGGCTGGCAACTTACCGATAAACTCATCTTT.